Below, 5 T cell receptor beta chains from the same sample are listed, as sequenced in a study of blood T cell repertoires in COVID-19. Clones were sequenced by immunoSEQ multiplex PCR, and TCRdb holds only the in-frame ones, with some missing. The sample shows approximately 220,000 clones, approximately 90% of them seen only once. The source material was peripheral blood. These receptors were obtained from a man aged 50-59 years with acute or convalescent COVID-19.

V gene TRBV5-4 combines with J gene TRBJ1-1; 8 positions match TRBD1. Trimming took 4 bases from V and 7 from J; bases not matched to a gene: 12. Germline V lookup: CDR1 SGHNT, CDR2 YYREEE (reference sequence). This CDR3 is 15 amino acids long. The CDR3 DNA reads as TGTGCCAGCAGCGGGGGGACAGGCGTAAGGGGTGAAGCTTTCTTT. As protein: CASSGGTGVRGEAFF.

The chain joins TRBV6-5 to TRBJ2-7, with a tentative D call TRBD2 (7 bases). Between the trimmed V and J ends, which lost 6 bases and 3 bases, there was a span of 15 bases. Germline V gene data show CDR1 as MNHEY and CDR2 as SVGAGI. The CDR3 has 14 residues. The chain's CDR3 is CASRGAGAFYEQYF. Here the CDR3 DNA reads TGTGCCAGCAGGGGCGCGGGGGCCTTCTACGAGCAGTACTTC.

The rearrangement joins TRBV7-9 to TRBJ1-1, with 7 bases identical to TRBD1. The CDR3 spans 13 residues. V lost 6 bases and J lost 8; bases outside the gene matches: 9. The germline CDR1 and CDR2 sequences are SEHNR and FQNEAQ (reference sequence). The CDR3 protein is CASSSRQGLEAFF. In nucleotides, the CDR3 is TGTGCCAGCAGTTCCCGACAGGGCCTCGAAGCTTTCTTT. Full variable domain (missing parts from reference TRBV7-9 and TRBJ1-1): DTGVSQNPRHKITKRGQNVTFRCDPISEHNRLYWYRQTLGQGPEFLTYFQNEAQLEKSRLLSDRFSAERPKGSFSTLEIQRTEQGDSAMYLCASSSRQGLEAFFGQGTRLTVV.

The chain combines TRBV6-6 with TRBJ1-4; D remains ambiguous. This CDR3 spans 14 amino acids. V was pared by 5 bases and J by 4 bases, with 11 bases between. Germline values: CDR1 MNHNY, CDR2 SVGAGI (reference sequence). CDR3 in amino acids: CASSARAGNEKLFF. The DNA for the CDR3 is TGTGCCAGCAGTGCGCGGGCGGGTAATGAAAAACTGTTTTTT.

The V call is TRBV5-1, the J call TRBJ1-2; possible D gene TRBD1, 6 bases. There are 13 residues in the CDR3. Trimming stripped 5 bases from V and 7 bases from J, with 15 bases between. Germline V gives CDR1 SGHRS, CDR2 YFSETQ. CDR3 residues: CASSSTGTSGYTF. The CDR3 bases are TGCGCCAGCAGTTCGACCGGGACATCTGGCTACACCTTC. Together with reference TRBV5-1 and TRBJ1-2, the CDR3 gives the full variable domain: KAGVTQTPRYLIKTRGQQVTLSCSPISGHRSVSWYQQTPGQGLQFLFEYFSETQRNKGNFPGRFSGRQFSNSRSEMNVSTLELGDSALYLCASSSTGTSGYTFGSGTRLTVV.